This TCR beta chain was recorded in a study of T cell responses to AZD1222 COVID-19 vaccine. This clone is a singleton in its sample. Here immunoSEQ multiplex PCR was the method, and the copy in TCRdb shows in-frame clones only, minus some. This table holds 150,000 to 200,000 clones, around 86% found once. Germline V CDR1 and CDR2: LGHDT, YNNKEL (reference sequence). CDR3 length: 16 amino acids. Trimming removed 3 bases at V and 8 bases at J, with 22 bases between. This sample comprised peripheral blood, obtained on day 0 of MenACWY control vaccination. The chain is built from TRBV3-1 (or the pseudogene TRBV3-2) and TRBJ1-2; possible D gene TRBD1, 5 bases. This TCR was recovered from an adult in good health. CDR3 sequence: CASSHGPGRGLRGYTF. The CDR3 nucleotides are TGTGCCAGCAGCCACGGTCCAGGACGGGGGTTGCGAGGCTACACCTTC.